This TCR beta chain is drawn from a study of T cell responses to AZD1222 COVID-19 vaccine. Findings of the study overall: The donors showed a predominance of white British ancestry and of females, with possible underestimation of clonal diversity. Recipients of two AZD1222 doses showed rising Spike-specific TCR breadth and depth. In the spike-specific TCR repertoire, nearly half reportedly target unmutated variant regions.

Per germline, CDR1 LGHDT and CDR2 YNNKEL (reference sequence). The CDR3 runs to 14 residues. V lost 0 bases and J 6 bases, leaving 11 bases between the germline ends. Produced via immunoSEQ multiplex PCR; TCRdb's table is partial and in-frame only. The sample has about 160,000 clones; roughly 93% are singletons. A remark on this clone: Its specificity is not known.

This sequence joins TRBV3-1 (or the pseudogene TRBV3-2) and TRBJ1-2; D unresolved. The TCR was taken from an adult in good health. Specimen: peripheral blood, collected on day 0 of AZD1222 vaccination. The CDR3 protein is CASSQDETANGYTF. CDR3 DNA: TGTGCCAGCAGCCAAGACGAGACGGCTAATGGCTACACCTTC.